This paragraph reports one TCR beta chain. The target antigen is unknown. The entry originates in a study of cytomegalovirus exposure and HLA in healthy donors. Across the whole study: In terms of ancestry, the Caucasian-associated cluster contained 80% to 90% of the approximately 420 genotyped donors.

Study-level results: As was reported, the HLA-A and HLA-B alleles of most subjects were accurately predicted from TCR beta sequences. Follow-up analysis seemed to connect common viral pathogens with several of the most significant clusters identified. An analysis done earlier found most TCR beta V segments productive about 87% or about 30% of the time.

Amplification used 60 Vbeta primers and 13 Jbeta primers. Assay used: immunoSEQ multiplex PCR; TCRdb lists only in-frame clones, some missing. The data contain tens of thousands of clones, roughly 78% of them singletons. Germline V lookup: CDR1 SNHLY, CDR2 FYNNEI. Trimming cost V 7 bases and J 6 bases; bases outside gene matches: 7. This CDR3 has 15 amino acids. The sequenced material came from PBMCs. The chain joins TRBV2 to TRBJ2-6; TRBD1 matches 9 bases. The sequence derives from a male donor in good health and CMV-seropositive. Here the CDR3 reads CASNKGQGKANVLTF. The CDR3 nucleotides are TGTGCCAGCAATAAAGGACAGGGGAAGGCCAACGTCCTGACTTTC.